This TCR beta chain was profiled in a study of Graves' ophthalmopathy and Graves' hyperthyroidism. Study-level results: In blood, most expanded thyroid clonotypes above 0.001 frequency were also detected.

This clonotype appeared many times. What it binds is not known. Reliance was placed on clinical symptoms, serum thyroxine, TRAb, thyroid ultrasound and orbital computed tomography for diagnosis. The source of the PBMCs was 8 to 10 ml of fresh peripheral blood. CDR1 is SEHNR, CDR2 FQNEAQ, per germline (reference sequence). CDR3 size: 15 residues. Trimming cost V 5 bases and J 5 bases, with 18 bases left between them. For repertoire sequencing, the TCR beta CDR3 regions were amplified from RNA transcripts. After a first-round RT-PCR with HTBI primers, a second-round multiplex PCR was run. TCRdb called the multiplex PCR reads again in MiXCR, with one record for every CDR3 protein. The table has about 640,000 distinct CDR3 sequences, about 38% seen once.

The sequence was collected from an adult man with Graves' ophthalmopathy. The chain is built from TRBV7-9 and TRBJ2-5, with a tentative D call TRBD2 (5 bases). Sequenced material: peripheral blood. For the CDR3, the DNA is TGTGCCAGCAGCGTACGGACTGGGAGTGGTGAGACCCAGTACTTC. Translation: CASSVRTGSGETQYF.